This T cell receptor beta chain was sequenced during a study of blood T cell repertoires in COVID-19. Study background: PBMCs, B-cell-depleted T cells, or T cells were the source of the cDNA or gDNA that made up the material.

Participants, about 18 to 90 years old, spanned 24 US areas. Participant reports of clinical history set cohort assignment. Recovery among Cohort 3 donors was established by two negative PCRs, clearance, or symptom resolution. Per germline, CDR1 MDHEN and CDR2 SYDVKM. V shed 6 bases and J shed 3 bases, with 18 bases lying between them. The CDR3 contains 16 residues. Here immunoSEQ multiplex PCR was the method, and the copy in TCRdb shows in-frame clones only, minus some. This table has about 50,000 clones, approximately 86% appearing once. The clonotype originates from a woman aged 50 to 65 who had recovered from COVID-19. Sequencing was performed on PBMCs or T cells enriched from blood (not recorded which). The chain uses TRBV28 and TRBJ1-3; D is perhaps TRBD1 (5 bases). The CDR3 bases are TGTGCCAGCAGCGGGGGGTGGATGGCCCTTGGAAACACCATATATTTT. It yields the protein CASSGGWMALGNTIYF.